Each of the 18 T cell receptor beta chains below was sequenced from the same sample in a study of CD8+ T cells in alopecia areata. Stated treatment: oral pan-JAK inhibitor, 5-10 mg twice daily. Isolated RNA was reverse transcribed into cDNA used as the sequencing template. TCRdb's table, derived via immunoSEQ multiplex PCR, lists solely in-frame clones and lacks some. The data show 200,000 to 250,000 clones, around 66% seen once. The sequencing here drew on CD4+ T cells sorted from blood, taken at week 4, from a patient treated with tofacitinib. The source of these receptors is a human donor with alopecia areata.

The chain combines TRBV7-2 with TRBJ2-5; weak D call: TRBD2 (6 bases). V lost 5 bases and J lost 5, with 9 bases in between. The CDR3 has 12 amino acids. Germline assignment: CDR1 SGHTA and CDR2 FQGNSA. The CDR3 region is CASSLTSETQYF. The CDR3 coding sequence is TGTGCCAGCAGCCTGACTAGTGAGACCCAGTACTTC.

This sequence joins TRBV9 and TRBJ1-2; D uncertain. Germline CDR1 and CDR2: SGDLS and YYNGEE. The CDR3 loop spans 14 amino acids. Trimming removed 4 bases at V and 2 bases at J, with 12 bases between. The CDR3 DNA reads as TGTGCCAGCAGCTACAGTACAGCCAACTATGGCTACACCTTC. Translation gives CASSYSTANYGYTF. Based on the CDR3 plus reference TRBV9 and TRBJ1-2, the full variable domain is DSGVTQTPKHLITATGQRVTLRCSPRSGDLSVYWYQQSLDQGLQFLIQYYNGEERAKGNILERFSAQQFPDLHSELNLSSLELGDSALYFCASSYSTANYGYTFGSGTRLTVV.

The gene calls are TRBV7-2 and TRBJ1-2, with D perhaps TRBD1 (5 bases). Trimming removed 2 bases from V and 8 bases from J, with 9 bases in between. CDR3 length: 12 amino acids. The germline CDR1 and CDR2 sequences are SGHTA and FQGNSA. The CDR3 here is CASSLQGDGYTF. CDR3 nucleotides: TGTGCCAGCAGCTTACAGGGCGACGGCTACACCTTC.

The chain couples TRBV30 to TRBJ2-2, with D uncertain. The ends were cut back, 2 bases at V and 4 bases at J, with 8 bases in the middle. Germline lookup yields CDR1 GTSNPN and CDR2 SVGIG (reference sequence). The CDR3 covers 13 residues. CDR3 residues: CAWSKRSTGELFF. CDR3 nucleotides: TGTGCCTGGAGTAAACGGTCCACCGGGGAGCTGTTTTTT.

The J gene is TRBJ1-4, the V gene TRBV29-1, with TRBD1 as a possible D gene (5 bases). Germline CDR1 and CDR2: SQVTM and ANQGSEA. CDR3 length: 13 amino acids. V was cut by 3 bases and J by 6 bases, with 11 bases left in between. The CDR3 reads CSVEGTGDEKLFF. For the CDR3, the DNA is TGCAGCGTTGAGGGGACTGGGGATGAAAAACTGTTTTTT.

This clone was counted between two and nine times. The identical CDR3 is also encoded by other nucleotide sequences in the sample. The chain links TRBV7-9 to TRBJ2-5; 8 bases match TRBD1. The CDR3 is made up of 14 amino acids. Germline loops: CDR1 SEHNR, CDR2 FQNEAQ (reference sequence). J gave up 4 bases and V 5 bases, and 6 bases lay outside the gene matches. Here the CDR3 DNA reads TGTGCCAGCAGCCGCGGACAGGGAGGAGAGACCCAGTACTTC. Translated, it gives CASSRGQGGETQYF.

To note about this clone: This CDR3 fails to terminate in the conserved phenylalanine or tryptophan, so it likely reflects a read error. The DNA is left out, because the CDR3 cannot be placed on it with certainty; the CDR3 is given as TCRdb lists it. The chain uses TRBV20-1 and TRBJ2-7; whether TRBD1, the table's D call, matches the DNA was not checked. The CDR3 is 11 amino acids long, termini counted. In germline, CDR1 is DFQATT, CDR2 SNEGSKA (reference sequence). CDR3: CSADHQGQGKL.

This clone was counted a single time. The chain uses TRBV30 and TRBJ2-7; D unclear. Trimming stripped 3 bases from V and 3 bases from J, with 6 bases between. The CDR3 loop spans 11 amino acids. CDR1 and CDR2 from the germline V gene are GTSNPN and SVGIG (reference sequence). The CDR3 is CAWSRDYEQYF. In nucleotides, the CDR3 is TGTGCCTGGAGCCGTGACTACGAGCAGTACTTC.

CDR3: CASSLGSVKADTQYF. The CDR3, as DNA: TGTGCCAGCAGCTTAGGGTCAGTGAAGGCAGATACGCAGTATTTT. The chain links TRBV7-2 to TRBJ2-3, with D uncertain. Trimming took off 1 base at V and 4 bases at J, with 12 bases between the two ends. Germline V CDR1 and CDR2: SGHTA, FQGNSA. The CDR3 length is 15 residues.

The gene calls are TRBV4-1 and TRBJ2-7; unclear D gene. V shed 0 bases and J shed 0 bases, with 15 bases lying between them. CDR1 is MGHRA and CDR2 is YSYEKL in the germline V gene. The CDR3 sequence is 17 residues long. The CDR3 nucleotides are TGCGCCAGCAGCCAAGATCCCCGGACCCCTTTCTCCTACGAGCAGTACTTC. It encodes CASSQDPRTPFSYEQYF.

This clone has a single count. This sequence joins TRBV6-6 and TRBJ2-7; no clear D gene. Per the germline V gene, CDR1 is MNHNY and CDR2 is SVGAGI (reference sequence). The germline V and J ends were trimmed by 0 bases and 6 bases, with 6 bases remaining between them. The CDR3 spans 12 residues. In nucleotides, the CDR3 is TGTGCCAGCAGTTACTCGCCCGGCGAGCAGTACTTC. Protein product: CASSYSPGEQYF.

The chain recombines TRBV10-3 with TRBJ2-7, with D tentatively TRBD1 (6 bases). V was pared by 6 bases and J by 6 bases, with 18 bases between. Germline lookup yields CDR1 ENHRY and CDR2 SYGVKD. The CDR3 sequence is 14 residues long. The CDR3 nucleotides read TGTGCCATCAGGCCACAGGGCTCGTTAGCCGAGCAGTACTTC. Translation gives CAIRPQGSLAEQYF.

This clone has a single count. The V gene is TRBV30, the J gene TRBJ2-7, with a possible D match to TRBD2 (5 bases). This CDR3 has 11 residues. The V and J ends lost 3 bases and 6 bases respectively, with 9 bases between them. Germline loops: CDR1 GTSNPN, CDR2 SVGIG (reference sequence). Written as DNA, the CDR3 is TGTGCCTGGAGCGGAAGCGGCGAGCAGTACTTC. Protein: CAWSGSGEQYF. The full variable domain, rest sourced from reference TRBV30 and TRBJ2-7, is SQTIHQWPATLVQPVGSPLSLECTVEGTSNPNLYWYRQAAGRGLQLLFYSVGIGQISSEVPQNLSASRPQDRQFILSSKKLLLSDSGFYLCAWSGSGEQYFGPGTRLTVT.

The chain carries TRBV29-1 and TRBJ1-1, with D hard to call. The V gene's germline CDR1 is SQVTM and CDR2 ANQGSEA. V was shortened by 4 bases and J by 4 bases, with 7 bases between the two germline ends. CDR3 length equals 11 residues. CDR3 amino acids: CSVVRFTEAFF. DNA of the CDR3: TGCAGCGTTGTAAGATTCACTGAAGCTTTCTTT. The full variable domain, completed using reference TRBV29-1 and TRBJ1-1, is SAVISQKPSRDICQRGTSLTIQCQVDSQVTMMFWYRQQPGQSLTLIATANQGSEATYESGFVIDKFPISRPNLTFSTLTVSNMSPEDSSIYLCSVVRFTEAFFGQGTRLTVV.

The chain recombines TRBV4-2 with TRBJ2-3; perhaps TRBD2 as D (5 bases). The V end was cut by 0 bases, the J end by 1 base, with 11 bases between. The CDR3 runs 16 residues. CDR1 and CDR2 from the germline V gene are LGHNA and YNFKEQ. The DNA for the CDR3 is TGTGCCAGCAGCCAAGACGGTTGGGGAGGCACAGATACGCAGTATTTT. This codes for CASSQDGWGGTDTQYF.

The J gene is TRBJ2-5, the V gene TRBV7-8, with 7 bases lining up with TRBD2. Germline CDR1 SGHVS, CDR2 FQNEAQ. V lost 4 bases and J lost 5; bases outside the gene matches: 10. The CDR3 spans 15 residues. The CDR3 bases are TGTGCCAGCAGCTCTAGCCGACTAGCTGTGGAGACCCAGTACTTC. It codes for CASSSSRLAVETQYF.

CDR3 nucleotide sequence: TGCGCCAGCAGCCAAGCCGACAGCGTTCACAATGAGCAGTTCTTC. Protein sequence: CASSQADSVHNEQFF. This sequence joins TRBV4-1 and TRBJ2-1; D may be TRBD1 (5 bases). The CDR3 has 15 residues. Per germline, CDR1 MGHRA and CDR2 YSYEKL. The V end was cut by 1 base, the J end by 5 bases, with 12 bases between.

The chain couples TRBV15 to TRBJ1-2, with a tentative D call TRBD1 (5 bases). Deletions cut 4 bases from V and 3 bases from J, with 15 bases between. From germline, CDR1 is LNHNV and CDR2 YYDKDF (reference sequence). The CDR3 contains 15 residues. In nucleotides, the CDR3 is TGTGCCACCAGCAATGAAATCAGGGACGACTATGGCTACACCTTC. Its protein product is CATSNEIRDDYGYTF.